This is a list of T cell receptor beta chains from one sample in a study of blood T cell repertoires in COVID-19. Generated by immunoSEQ multiplex PCR, the TCRdb table keeps only in-frame clones and is missing some. This sample has approximately 470,000 clones; 87% occur once, and the top ten carry about 0.7%. The sequenced sample was PBMCs or T cells enriched from blood (not recorded which). The receptor source for this set is a woman aged 18-29 years who had recovered from COVID-19. The CDR3 runs from the conserved cysteine through the conserved F or W. A D gene is named only where the DNA matches it firmly. Size is omitted from some rows. Given values are once, few, many or a class for expanded clones.

D gene	V gene	J gene	clone size	CDR3 DNA	CDR3 protein
.	TRBV5-6	TRBJ2-1	.	TGTGCCAGCAGCTTATATATAGGGGTAGAAGACAATGAGCAGTTCTTC	CASSLYIGVEDNEQFF
TRBD1	TRBV5-6	TRBJ1-1	.	TGTGCCAGCAGCTACAGGGGTTCAGAGTACACTGAAGCTTTCTTT	CASSYRGSEYTEAFF
TRBD1	TRBV5-1	TRBJ1-2	.	TGCGCCAGCAGTTTGGACTCGGGACAGGGAACTGGCTACACCTTC	CASSLDSGQGTGYTF
.	TRBV30	TRBJ1-2	.	TGTGCCTGGAGAATTGGAGGGCACGGCACCTTC	CAWRIGGHGTF
TRBD2	TRBV4-1	TRBJ2-1	.	TGCGCCAGCAGCCAAGGTTCAGGGACTAAATACAATGAGCAGTTCTTC	CASSQGSGTKYNEQFF
TRBD2	TRBV5-1	TRBJ2-1	.	TGCGCCAGCTTTAGGACTAGCGGGGGCTACAATGAGCAGTTCTTC	CASFRTSGGYNEQFF
TRBD2	TRBV29-1	TRBJ2-5	.	TGCAGCGTTGAATTCTCCGAGGGACTAGCGGATCAAGAGACCCAGTACTTC	CSVEFSEGLADQETQYF
.	TRBV6-5	TRBJ2-5	.	TGTGCCAGCAGCTCCACTATGGGCCAAGAGACCCAGTACTTC	CASSSTMGQETQYF
.	TRBV23-1	TRBJ2-7	many	TGCGCCAGCAGCCGAGGGGGTCGGTACGAGCAGTACTTC	CASSRGGRYEQYF
.	TRBV4-1	TRBJ2-3	.	TGCGCCAGCAGCACACGGGTGGGGGGGCGACGGGTTGAGGATACGCAGTATTTT	CASSTRVGGRRVEDTQYF
TRBD1	TRBV19	TRBJ1-5	.	TGTGCCAGTAGTATAGGGACAGGGGGAATCAATCAGCCCCAGCATTTT	CASSIGTGGINQPQHF
TRBD1	TRBV6-5	TRBJ1-2	.	TGTGCCAGCAGTTACACCCGGACAGGACCATGCACCTTC	CASSYTRTGPCTF
.	TRBV12-5	TRBJ2-2	.	TGTGCTAGTGGTTTGGTACGAGGGCTCGGAACCGGGGAGCTGTTTTTT	CASGLVRGLGTGELFF
.	TRBV5-8	TRBJ1-1	.	TGTGCCAGCAGCCGCCAATTGGGGTCAGGGATAGACACTGAAGCTTTCTTT	CASSRQLGSGIDTEAFF
.	TRBV5-8	TRBJ2-1	.	TGTGCCAGCAGCTTGGATGGGGGCTATGAGCAGTTCTTC	CASSLDGGYEQFF
.	TRBV11-2	TRBJ1-6	.	TGTGCCAGTCGAGCTCTCTTGCAGGGTTATAATTCACCCCTCCACTTT	CASRALLQGYNSPLHF
.	TRBV19	TRBJ2-2	.	TGTGCCAGTAGTATCCGCACAGGGAACACCGGGGAGCTGTTTTTT	CASSIRTGNTGELFF
.	TRBV28	TRBJ1-2	.	TGTGCCAGCAGTTTAATCCCGGGGATGGGCTACACCTTC	CASSLIPGMGYTF
TRBD1	TRBV27	TRBJ1-6	few	TGTGCCAGCAGATACAGGGGTCATAATTCACCCCTCCACTTT	CASRYRGHNSPLHF
TRBD1	TRBV14	TRBJ1-2	.	TGTGCCAGCAGCCAAGATGCAATGGGACAGACTTACTATGGCTACACCTTC	CASSQDAMGQTYYGYTF
.	TRBV30	TRBJ1-2	.	TGTGCCTGGGCCGACATTTATGGCTACACCTTC	CAWADIYGYTF
.	TRBV19	TRBJ1-1	few	TGTGCCAGTAGTATAGGGCACAGAGACACTGAAGCTTTCTTT	CASSIGHRDTEAFF
TRBD1	TRBV2	TRBJ1-2	.	TGTGCCAGCAGCCAGGGACAGACCTATGGCTACACCTTC	CASSQGQTYGYTF
TRBD2	TRBV7-2	TRBJ2-1	.	TGTGCCAGCAGCTTAGCGGTGACTAGCTTCAATGAGCAGTTCTTC	CASSLAVTSFNEQFF
.	TRBV5-5	TRBJ1-2	.	TGTGCCAGCAGCGGTACGACTGCGTACGGCTACACCTTC	CASSGTTAYGYTF
.	TRBV3-1/TRBV3-2	TRBJ1-2	.	TGTGCCAGCAGCCAAGATATAATAACGGGAAATGGCTACACCTTC	CASSQDIITGNGYTF
.	TRBV6-1	TRBJ1-2	.	TGTGCCAGCAGTGAATCAAAATCTAACTATGGCTACACCTTC	CASSESKSNYGYTF
TRBD1	TRBV4-1	TRBJ1-6	.	TGCGCCAGCAGCCAATGGACAGGGGGCGAATCACCCCTCCACTTT	CASSQWTGGESPLHF
.	TRBV12-3/TRBV12-4	TRBJ1-1	.	TGTGCCAGCAAAACAGGGTTCGGACCTGAAGCTTTCTTT	CASKTGFGPEAFF
.	TRBV19	TRBJ2-5	.	TGTGCCAGGAGTCACAGGAGCCAAGAGACCCAGTACTTC	CARSHRSQETQYF
TRBD1	TRBV24-1	TRBJ2-7	.	TGTGCCACCGAGGGGACAGGGGGGTACGAGCAGTACTTC	CATEGTGGYEQYF
TRBD1	TRBV14	TRBJ2-7	few	TGTGCCAGCAGCCGGGCGACAGGGTGGCCCACCTACGAGCAGTACTTC	CASSRATGWPTYEQYF
TRBD1	TRBV7-3	TRBJ2-1	many	TGTGCCAGCAGCTTAGACAGGGCGTCCCTTAATGAGCAGTTCTTC	CASSLDRASLNEQFF
TRBD1	TRBV5-4	TRBJ2-7	.	TGTGCCAGCAGCCCGGGACAGGGGAGCTACGAGCAGTACTTC	CASSPGQGSYEQYF
.	TRBV4-1	TRBJ1-2	once	TGCGCCAGCAGCCCACAGGGAGCTATTCGAGGCTACACCTTC	CASSPQGAIRGYTF
.	TRBV11-2	TRBJ1-6	.	TGTGCCAGCAGCTTCTCGGCCGGCGGCTCACCCCTCCACTTT	CASSFSAGGSPLHF
.	TRBV28	TRBJ1-1	.	TGTGCCAGCAACCTTGGCGGGGGGAACACTGAAGCTTTCTTT	CASNLGGGNTEAFF
TRBD1	TRBV6-5	TRBJ1-2	.	TGTGCCAGCAGGAGGGGGCTTAATGGCTACACCTTC	CASRRGLNGYTF
TRBD1	TRBV5-1	TRBJ1-2	once	TGCGCCAGCAGCCCGGGGGACAGGTTGTACGGCTACACCTTC	CASSPGDRLYGYTF
TRBD2	TRBV5-1	TRBJ2-7	.	TGCGCCAGCAGCTTGGCCGGGGCGGGAGCCTCCTACGAGCAGTACTTC	CASSLAGAGASYEQYF
.	TRBV30	TRBJ1-6	.	TGTGCCTGGGTGAAGCTGGGGCGGCAAAGCAATTCACCCCTCCACTTT	CAWVKLGRQSNSPLHF
TRBD1	TRBV28	TRBJ1-5	.	TGTGCCAGCAGGATTTGGAGCGCCGGGACAGGGGACAATCAGCCCCAGCATTTT	CASRIWSAGTGDNQPQHF
.	TRBV30	TRBJ2-3	.	TGTGCCTGGAGTGCCCCCCGTGCGGGTAGCACAGATACGCAGTATTTT	CAWSAPRAGSTDTQYF
.	TRBV7-3	TRBJ1-1	.	TGTGCCAGCAGCCAAACAGGGAACACTGAAGCTTTCTTT	CASSQTGNTEAFF
.	TRBV6-5	TRBJ2-7	.	TGTGCCAGCAGCGTAGTGCGCTCCTACGAGCAGTACTTC	CASSVVRSYEQYF
TRBD1	TRBV30	TRBJ1-4	.	TGTGCCTGGAGTGCGGGGACAGGGAGGAAACTGTTTTTT	CAWSAGTGRKLFF